These 12 T cell receptor beta chains were all obtained from the same sample, sequenced in a study of T cell repertoires in cytomegalovirus infection. MiXCR, run by TCRdb on the reads, gives a single entry per CDR3 protein. The data show about 830,000 distinct CDR3 sequences, roughly 33% seen once. These receptors have no known antigen. The starting material was cultured CD8+ T cells from PBMCs, obtained from culture after CMV antigen stimulation. The receptors derive from a human donor in good health (CMV status not recorded). Some clones in this sample may be carry-over from other donors' samples.

The V call is TRBV19, the J call TRBJ2-4; 12 nucleotides match TRBD1. Germline lookup yields CDR1 LNHDA and CDR2 SQIVND (reference sequence). The CDR3 is 16 residues long. V lost 6 bases, J lost 3 bases, and 6 bases stayed unmatched. The CDR3 sequence: CASRSGTGGVKNIQYF. The CDR3 coding sequence is TGTGCCAGTAGATCCGGGACAGGGGGCGTCAAAAACATTCAGTACTTC.

In this sample, this clonotype turned up a few times. The chain is built from TRBV7-2 and TRBJ1-2, with D tentatively TRBD1 (5 bases). The germline V gene encodes CDR1 SGHTA and CDR2 FQGNSA. The V gene lost 1 base and the J gene lost 13 bases, with 19 bases spanning the gap. The CDR3 consists of 14 residues. The CDR3 coding sequence is TGTGCCAGCAGCTTAGGGGGGTTGTCAGGACCGTTCACCTTC. The encoded protein is CASSLGGLSGPFTF.

V is TRBV5-4 and J is TRBJ1-2; D is perhaps TRBD1 (5 bases). CDR1 is SGHNT, CDR2 YYREEE, per germline (reference sequence). The V end lost 4 bases, the J end lost 8 bases, and 15 bases lay between the germline ends. The CDR3 has 13 amino acids. CDR3 nucleotide sequence: TGTGCCAGCAGCGGGGGGGACCTCTACGGCTACACCTTC. Its protein is CASSGGDLYGYTF.

This clonotype was seen a handful of times. CDR3 bases: TGCAGTGCTAGAGATGCAGGGAACTATGGCTACACCTTC. Amino acids: CSARDAGNYGYTF. The V gene is TRBV20-1, the J gene TRBJ1-2; a possible D gene is TRBD1 (5 bases). The V end lost 0 bases, the J end lost 2 bases, and 7 bases lay between the germline ends. Germline V lookup: CDR1 DFQATT, CDR2 SNEGSKA (reference sequence). CDR3 length: 13 amino acids.

The J gene is TRBJ2-7, the V gene TRBV10-3, with unresolved D. Trimming removed 7 bases from V and 5 bases from J, with 18 bases in between. CDR3 length: 14 amino acids. Germline V CDR1 and CDR2: ENHRY, SYGVKD. CDR3 sequence reads: CAIKKGGLIHEQYV. The CDR3 nucleotides are TGTGCCATCAAAAAGGGCGGCTTAATCCACGAGCAGTACGTC.

This clonotype was detected only a few times. The chain has TRBV7-9 and TRBJ2-7, with D possibly matching TRBD1 (6 bases). The germline V gene encodes CDR1 SEHNR and CDR2 FQNEAQ (reference sequence). The CDR3 is 14 amino acids. Trimming removed 4 bases at V and 9 bases at J, with 19 bases between. CDR3 protein: CASSSPAGDRRQYF. The DNA of the CDR3 is TGTGCCAGCAGCTCCCCCGCAGGGGATAGGAGGCAGTACTTC.

The chain couples TRBV7-9 to TRBJ2-2; D might be TRBD1 or TRBD2, each matching 5 bases. The CDR3 sequence is 16 residues long. V lost 1 base and J lost 0, with 9 bases in between. Germline CDR1 is SEHNR and CDR2 is FQNEAQ (reference sequence). This CDR3 is CASSLGGTTNTGELFF. The CDR3 nucleotides are TGTGCCAGCAGCTTAGGAGGGACCACGAACACCGGGGAGCTGTTTTTT.

The CDR3 loop is CASSLLSNSYNEQFF. The CDR3 region has the DNA TGTGCCAGCAGCTTATTGTCTAATTCCTACAATGAGCAGTTCTTC. The genes are TRBV7-9 and TRBJ2-1; D remains ambiguous. V was trimmed by 2 bases and J by 1 base, leaving 9 bases between them. The CDR3 totals 15 residues. Looked up from germline, CDR1 is SEHNR and CDR2 is FQNEAQ (reference sequence). Together with reference TRBV7-9 and TRBJ2-1, the CDR3 gives the full variable domain: DTGVSQNPRHKITKRGQNVTFRCDPISEHNRLYWYRQTLGQGPEFLTYFQNEAQLEKSRLLSDRFSAERPKGSFSTLEIQRTEQGDSAMYLCASSLLSNSYNEQFFGPGTRLTVL.

This clonotype was counted at least ten times. This chain connects TRBV7-2 to TRBJ2-1; no definite D call. Trimming took 1 base from V and 2 from J, leaving 12 bases between them. The CDR3 contains 16 residues. CDR1 is SGHTA, CDR2 FQGNSA, per germline. The CDR3 sequence is CASSLESGFPYNEQFF. As DNA, the CDR3 is TGTGCCAGCAGCTTAGAAAGTGGGTTTCCCTACAATGAGCAGTTCTTC.

The table lists this clonotype with a few counts. The chain has TRBV7-6 and TRBJ2-3; unclear D gene. Trimming removed 3 bases from V and 6 bases from J, with 10 bases in between. This CDR3 region has 13 residues. Germline V CDR1 and CDR2: SGHVS, FNYEAQ. CDR3 in amino acids: CASSLALSDTQYF. CDR3 nucleotides: TGTGCCAGCAGCTTGGCCTTATCTGATACGCAGTATTTT.

This sequence joins TRBV7-6 and TRBJ2-1; TRBD2 is a possible D gene (7 bases). V was trimmed by 3 bases and J by 4 bases, leaving 16 bases between them. The CDR3 runs 16 residues. CDR1 SGHVS and CDR2 FNYEAQ come from the germline V gene. The CDR3 nucleotides are TGTGCCAGCAGCTTGGTAGTGGGGGGGCCATACAATGAGCAGTTCTTC. Translation: CASSLVVGGPYNEQFF.

The chain couples TRBV19 to TRBJ1-5; no reliable D call. The CDR3 contains 13 residues. Per germline, CDR1 LNHDA and CDR2 SQIVND (reference sequence). V shed 5 bases and J shed 0 bases, with 5 bases lying between them. CDR3 nucleotide sequence: TGTGCCAGTAGTGTGACTAGCAATCAGCCCCAGCATTTT. The encoded protein is CASSVTSNQPQHF. Looking up the rest from reference TRBV19 and TRBJ1-5 gives the full variable domain: DGGITQSPKYLFRKEGQNVTLSCEQNLNHDAMYWYRQDPGQGLRLIYYSQIVNDFQKGDIAEGYSVSREKKESFPLTVTSAQKNPTAFYLCASSVTSNQPQHFGDGTRLSIL.